A selection of T cell receptor beta chains follows, all from one sample in a study of cytomegalovirus exposure and HLA in healthy donors. The repertoire was sequenced with immunoSEQ multiplex PCR; TCRdb's copy has only in-frame clones and lacks some. The sample consists of 170,000 or so clones, around three quarters of them appearing once. The specimen was PBMCs. The source of these receptors is a boy aged 5-17 years in good health and CMV-seronegative. The CDR3 runs from the conserved cysteine through the conserved F or W. The D gene is left open where the match is weak. Clone sizes are given selectively: once, few, many, or a class where the clone is expanded.

j_gene	abundance	v_gene	d_gene	CDR3aa	CDR3nt
TRBJ1-5	NA	TRBV19	NA	CASRLAGSNQPQHF	TGTGCCAGTAGGTTGGCAGGGAGCAATCAGCCCCAGCATTTT
TRBJ1-4	once	TRBV6-5	NA	CASRKVGVGGEKLFF	TGTGCCAGCAGGAAGGTTGGGGTAGGGGGTGAAAAACTGTTTTTT
TRBJ2-7	once	TRBV2	TRBD1	CASRGTEYEQYF	TGTGCCAGCAGAGGGACAGAATACGAGCAGTACTTC
TRBJ2-5	NA	TRBV9	TRBD2	CASSVGGGLETQYF	TGTGCCAGCAGCGTGGGCGGGGGGTTGGAGACCCAGTACTTC
TRBJ2-6	NA	TRBV21-1	NA	CASRKGNRKYSGANVLTF	TGTGCCAGCAGGAAAGGGAACAGGAAATACTCTGGGGCCAACGTCCTGACTTTC
TRBJ2-7	few	TRBV5-1	TRBD1	CASSWTGSYEQYF	TGCGCCAGCAGCTGGACAGGGAGCTACGAGCAGTACTTC
TRBJ2-6	once	TRBV5-6	TRBD1	CASSPGGQGDVLTF	TGTGCCAGCAGCCCGGGGGGACAGGGAGACGTCCTGACTTTC
TRBJ2-7	NA	TRBV9	TRBD1	CASSVGMRGPEQYF	TGTGCCAGCAGCGTAGGAATGAGGGGGCCCGAGCAGTACTTC
TRBJ2-1	NA	TRBV7-3	NA	CASSLLTPNNEQFF	TGTGCCAGCAGCCTCCTGACACCAAACAATGAGCAGTTCTTC
TRBJ2-5	NA	TRBV20-1	NA	CSAAGRETQYF	TGCAGTGCCGCGGGGAGGGAGACCCAGTACTTC
TRBJ2-1	NA	TRBV2	TRBD2	CASSGEWTSGYNEQFF	TGTGCCAGCAGTGGTGAGTGGACTAGCGGTTACAATGAGCAGTTCTTC
TRBJ2-1	NA	TRBV7-2	TRBD2	CASRRGTSGRSREDEQFF	TGTGCCAGCAGGCGCGGGACTAGCGGGAGGTCCCGGGAGGATGAGCAGTTCTTC
TRBJ1-1	NA	TRBV2	NA	CASTAQSMNTEAFF	TGTGCCAGCACTGCTCAGTCGATGAACACTGAAGCTTTCTTT
TRBJ2-7	NA	TRBV2	NA	CASSGRQYEQYF	TGTGCCAGCAGTGGCAGACAATACGAGCAGTACTTC
TRBJ1-4	NA	TRBV5-4	NA	CASRGGPGDEKLFF	TGTGCCAGCAGGGGTGGGCCGGGGGATGAAAAACTGTTTTTT
TRBJ2-6	few	TRBV7-6	NA	CASSFRRSSGANVLTF	TGTGCCAGCAGCTTTAGACGGAGCTCTGGGGCCAACGTCCTGACTTTC
TRBJ2-7	NA	TRBV6-1	NA	CASSEEGGGPFEQYF	TGTGCCAGCAGTGAAGAGGGAGGGGGACCTTTCGAGCAGTACTTC
TRBJ1-1	NA	TRBV12-5	NA	CASGLVRGAGINTEAFF	TGTGCTAGTGGTTTGGTAAGGGGCGCGGGGATTAACACTGAAGCTTTCTTT
TRBJ2-5	NA	TRBV27	NA	CASSRNRDLPETQYF	TGTGCCAGCAGTAGGAACAGGGACCTTCCAGAGACCCAGTACTTC
TRBJ1-2	NA	TRBV29-1	TRBD1	CSVEPDRGTYGYTF	TGCAGCGTTGAACCGGACAGGGGAACCTATGGCTACACCTTC
TRBJ1-1	once	TRBV6-5	TRBD1	CASSRGTDEAFF	TGTGCCAGCAGTCGAGGGACAGATGAAGCTTTCTTT
TRBJ1-5	NA	TRBV30	NA	CAWSVLGDQPQHF	TGTGCCTGGAGTGTACTTGGAGATCAGCCCCAGCATTTT
TRBJ2-6	once	TRBV29-1	TRBD1	CSVGDGRDRGLGGANVLTF	TGCAGCGTTGGAGACGGCCGGGACAGGGGGCTCGGTGGGGCCAACGTCCTGACTTTC
TRBJ2-1	NA	TRBV10-3	NA	CAISELDTRMYNEQFF	TGTGCCATCAGTGAATTAGACACCCGAATGTACAATGAGCAGTTCTTC
TRBJ2-7	NA	TRBV7-2	TRBD2	CASSLRTPGLADSYEQYF	TGTGCCAGCAGCTTACGTACCCCGGGACTAGCCGACTCCTACGAGCAGTACTTC
TRBJ2-7	NA	TRBV10-3	TRBD2	CAINPRTSGVYEQYF	TGTGCCATCAACCCAAGGACTAGCGGGGTTTACGAGCAGTACTTC
TRBJ2-7	few	TRBV19	TRBD1	CASSLTPGQGGDEQYF	TGTGCCAGTAGTCTGACTCCGGGACAGGGTGGCGACGAGCAGTACTTC
TRBJ1-5	NA	TRBV27	TRBD1	CASSLTGGSNQPQHF	TGTGCCAGCAGTTTGACAGGGGGAAGCAATCAGCCCCAGCATTTT
TRBJ1-1	NA	TRBV11-3	NA	CASSFGGGPLGNTEAFF	TGTGCCAGCAGCTTTGGGGGGGGGCCTTTAGGCAACACTGAAGCTTTCTTT
TRBJ1-1	NA	TRBV30	TRBD1	CAWSTPRDRGVTEAFF	TGTGCCTGGAGTACCCCCCGGGACAGGGGTGTCACTGAAGCTTTCTTT
TRBJ2-5	NA	TRBV25-1	NA	CASSENRQETQYF	TGTGCCAGCAGTGAAAACAGGCAAGAGACCCAGTACTTC
TRBJ1-4	NA	TRBV14	TRBD1	CASSQAYRQGKGEATNEKLFF	TGTGCCAGCAGCCAAGCCTACCGACAGGGGAAGGGGGAGGCAACTAATGAAAAACTGTTTTTT
TRBJ1-1	NA	TRBV27	TRBD1	CASWDRAATEAFF	TGTGCCAGTTGGGACAGGGCGGCCACTGAAGCTTTCTTT
TRBJ2-2	NA	TRBV11-2	NA	CASSLVRNTGELFF	TGTGCCAGCAGCTTAGTTAGAAACACCGGGGAGCTGTTTTTT
TRBJ1-2	once	TRBV5-4	NA	CASSRWSQEAYGYTF	TGTGCCAGCAGCCGTTGGTCTCAGGAAGCCTATGGCTACACCTTC
TRBJ1-1	few	TRBV28	TRBD1	CASSLQTGRNTEAFF	TGTGCCAGCAGTCTCCAGACAGGGAGGAACACTGAAGCTTTCTTT